This T cell receptor (beta chain) appears in the sequencing data of a study of blood T cell repertoires in COVID-19. This clone was seen once. Germline CDR1 and CDR2: LNHDA and SQIVND (reference sequence). Trimming removed 2 bases from V and 0 bases from J, with 8 bases in between. The CDR3 runs 15 residues. In the original processing: For nucleated cells, counts were estimated from reference gene primer amplification. Some clones are missing from TCRdb's copy, which holds only in-frame ones; the method was immunoSEQ multiplex PCR. V, J and clone size derive from that table, while D and trimming were established from the DNA sequence. The data hold around 97,000 clones, with 70% to 85% observed a single time.

The source of this sequence is a man aged 70 or older with acute or convalescent COVID-19. The sample was peripheral blood. The chain has TRBV19 and TRBJ2-1; unclear D gene. Here the CDR3 reads CASSINSGSYNEQFF. As DNA, the CDR3 is TGTGCCAGTAGTATAAACAGTGGCTCCTACAATGAGCAGTTCTTC.